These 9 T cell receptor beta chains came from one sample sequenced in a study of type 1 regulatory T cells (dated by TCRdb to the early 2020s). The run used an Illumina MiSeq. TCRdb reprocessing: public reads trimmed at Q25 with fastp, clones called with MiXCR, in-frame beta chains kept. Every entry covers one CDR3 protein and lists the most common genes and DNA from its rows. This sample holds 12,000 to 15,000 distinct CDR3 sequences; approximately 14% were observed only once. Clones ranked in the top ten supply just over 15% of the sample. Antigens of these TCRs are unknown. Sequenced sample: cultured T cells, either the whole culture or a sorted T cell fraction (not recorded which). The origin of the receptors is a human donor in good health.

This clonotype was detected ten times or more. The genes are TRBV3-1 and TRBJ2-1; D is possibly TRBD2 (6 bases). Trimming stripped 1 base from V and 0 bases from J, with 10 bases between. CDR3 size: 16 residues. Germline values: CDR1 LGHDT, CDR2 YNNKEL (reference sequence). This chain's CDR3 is CASSQAGGTSYNEQFF. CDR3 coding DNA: TGTGCCAGCAGCCAAGCAGGAGGGACCTCCTACAATGAGCAGTTCTTC.

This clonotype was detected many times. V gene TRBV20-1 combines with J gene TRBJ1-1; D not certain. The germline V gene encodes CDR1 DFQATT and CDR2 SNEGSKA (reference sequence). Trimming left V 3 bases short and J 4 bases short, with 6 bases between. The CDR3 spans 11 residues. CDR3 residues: CSARLSTEAFF. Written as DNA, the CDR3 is TGCAGTGCTAGGTTGTCCACTGAAGCTTTCTTT.

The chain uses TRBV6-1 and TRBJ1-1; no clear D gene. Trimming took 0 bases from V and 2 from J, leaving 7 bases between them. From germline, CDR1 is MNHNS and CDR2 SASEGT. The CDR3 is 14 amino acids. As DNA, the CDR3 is TGTGCCAGCAGTGAAGCGGGCCTAAACACTGAAGCTTTCTTT. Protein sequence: CASSEAGLNTEAFF.

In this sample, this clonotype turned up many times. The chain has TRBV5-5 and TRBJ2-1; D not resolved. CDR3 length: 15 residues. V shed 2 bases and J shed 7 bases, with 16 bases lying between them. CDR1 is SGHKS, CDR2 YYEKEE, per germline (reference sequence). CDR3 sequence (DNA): TGTGCCAGCAGCTTAACCAGCGTGACTCCGAATGAGCAGTTCTTC. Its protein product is CASSLTSVTPNEQFF. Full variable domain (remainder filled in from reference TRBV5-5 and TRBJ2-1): DAGVTQSPTHLIKTRGQQVTLRCSPISGHKSVSWYQQVLGQGPQFIFQYYEKEERGRGNFPDRFSARQFPNYSSELNVNALLLGDSALYLCASSLTSVTPNEQFFGPGTRLTVL.

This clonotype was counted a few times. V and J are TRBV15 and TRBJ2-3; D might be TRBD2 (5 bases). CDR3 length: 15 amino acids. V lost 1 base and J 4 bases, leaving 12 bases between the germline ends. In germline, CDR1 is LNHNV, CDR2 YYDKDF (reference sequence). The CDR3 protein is CATSRVEVHSDTQYF. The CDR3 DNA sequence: TGTGCCACCAGCAGAGTGGAGGTACACTCAGATACGCAGTATTTT.

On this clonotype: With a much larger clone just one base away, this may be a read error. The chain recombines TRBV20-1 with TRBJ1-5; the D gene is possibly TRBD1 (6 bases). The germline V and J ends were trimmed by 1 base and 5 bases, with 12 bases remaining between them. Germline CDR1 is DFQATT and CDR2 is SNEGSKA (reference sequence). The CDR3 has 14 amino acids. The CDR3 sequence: CSARVGGTDQPQHF. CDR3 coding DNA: TGCAGTGCTAGAGTAGGGGGAACGGATCAGCCCCAGCATTTT.

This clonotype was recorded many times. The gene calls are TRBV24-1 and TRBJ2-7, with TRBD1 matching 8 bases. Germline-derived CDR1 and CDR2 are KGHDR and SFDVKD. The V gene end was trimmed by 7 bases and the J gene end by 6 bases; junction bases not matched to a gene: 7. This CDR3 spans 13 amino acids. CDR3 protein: CATSRTGFVEQYF. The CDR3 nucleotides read TGTGCCACCAGCCGGACAGGGTTCGTCGAGCAGTACTTC.

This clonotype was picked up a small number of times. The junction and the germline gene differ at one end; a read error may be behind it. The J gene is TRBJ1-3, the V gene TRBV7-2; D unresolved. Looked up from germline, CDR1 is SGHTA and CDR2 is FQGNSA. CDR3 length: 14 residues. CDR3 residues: CASSLTGFGNTVYF. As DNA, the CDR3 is TGTGCCAGCAGCTTAACCGGGTTTGGAAACACCGTATATTTT.

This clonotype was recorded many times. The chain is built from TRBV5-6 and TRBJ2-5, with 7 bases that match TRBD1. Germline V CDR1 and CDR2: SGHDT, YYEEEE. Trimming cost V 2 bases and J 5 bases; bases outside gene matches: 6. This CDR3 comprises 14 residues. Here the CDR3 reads CASSFPGGTETQYF. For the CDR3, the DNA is TGTGCCAGCAGCTTTCCAGGGGGTACGGAGACCCAGTACTTC.